Detailed here is one T cell receptor beta chain. The read finishes 3 residues shy of the CDR3 end, and the germline J gene is used to complete it. The data originate from a study of T cells in women clearing cervical HPV infection. Study summary: HLA type stays a possible confounder, typing being limited.

The germline V gene has CDR1 MNHNS and CDR2 SASEGT. The CDR3 spans 12 residues. Only in-frame clones appear in the TCRdb table, and some are missing; sequencing was by immunoSEQ multiplex PCR. Its table lists tens of thousands of clones. The TCR was taken from a woman aged 18 to 75 with a cervical HPV16 infection that either progressed to CIN3+ or cleared (not recorded which). The V and J genes are TRBV6-1 and TRBJ1-2; TRBD1 matches at 9 bases. The sequenced material came from blood buffy coat. The sequenced CDR3 bases are TGTGCCAGCAGTGGGGACAGGGATGAC. Its translation is CASSGDRDD. The full CDR3 reads CASSGDRDDYTF.